Below, 4 T cell receptor beta chains from the same sample are listed, as sequenced in a study of CD8 T cell repertoires and HIV-1 epitope variants. The protocol was immunoSEQ multiplex PCR, while the TCRdb copy is restricted to in-frame clones and leaves out a portion. The sample consists of more than 85,000 clones, around 75% of them appearing once. Sequencing was carried out using uncultured baseline CD8+ T cells from peripheral blood mononuclear cells (PBMCs). These receptors were obtained from a male donor with HIV.

The chain has TRBV2 and TRBJ2-7, with 9 bases aligning to TRBD1. Germline V gene sequence: CDR1 SNHLY, CDR2 FYNNEI. The CDR3 consists of 14 residues. V lost 6 bases to trimming and J lost 2 bases; unmatched junction nucleotides: 5. CDR3 protein: CASSPGTGPYEQYF. CDR3 bases: TGTGCCAGCAGCCCCGGGACAGGGCCCTACGAGCAGTACTTC.

The V gene is TRBV15, the J gene TRBJ2-7; D remains unclear. Germline V lookup: CDR1 LNHNV, CDR2 YYDKDF (reference sequence). Trimming shortened V by 1 base and J by 3 bases, and 7 bases separated the two germline ends. The CDR3 is 13 residues long. The CDR3 spells CATSRAPSYEQYF. Here the CDR3 DNA reads TGTGCCACCAGCAGAGCCCCTAGCTACGAGCAGTACTTC. Filled out from reference TRBV15 and TRBJ2-7, the complete variable domain reads DAMVIQNPRYQVTQFGKPVTLSCSQTLNHNVMYWYQQKSSQAPKLLFHYYDKDFNNEADTPDNFQSRRPNTSFCFLDIRSPGLGDTAMYLCATSRAPSYEQYFGPGTRLTVT.

Here the CDR3 reads CASSPRTGQEAGDNEQFF. CDR3 coding DNA: TGTGCCAGCAGCCCGCGGACAGGGCAAGAGGCGGGGGACAATGAGCAGTTCTTC. This rearrangement joins TRBV7-8 to TRBJ2-1, with a possible D match to TRBD1 (8 bases). V was trimmed by 5 bases and J by 5 bases, leaving 25 bases between them. The germline CDR1 and CDR2 sequences are SGHVS and FQNEAQ. The CDR3 runs to 18 residues.

This clone was detected many times. The chain links TRBV7-9 to TRBJ2-3; 7 bases are a match to TRBD2. This CDR3 contains 17 residues. The ends lost 5 bases at V and 1 base at J; junction bases unmatched: 12. Germline CDR1 and CDR2: SEHNR and FQNEAQ (reference sequence). CDR3 protein: CASSPGGGGAGTDTQYF. Here the CDR3 DNA reads TGTGCCAGCAGCCCGGGGGGTGGGGGAGCTGGCACAGATACGCAGTATTTT.